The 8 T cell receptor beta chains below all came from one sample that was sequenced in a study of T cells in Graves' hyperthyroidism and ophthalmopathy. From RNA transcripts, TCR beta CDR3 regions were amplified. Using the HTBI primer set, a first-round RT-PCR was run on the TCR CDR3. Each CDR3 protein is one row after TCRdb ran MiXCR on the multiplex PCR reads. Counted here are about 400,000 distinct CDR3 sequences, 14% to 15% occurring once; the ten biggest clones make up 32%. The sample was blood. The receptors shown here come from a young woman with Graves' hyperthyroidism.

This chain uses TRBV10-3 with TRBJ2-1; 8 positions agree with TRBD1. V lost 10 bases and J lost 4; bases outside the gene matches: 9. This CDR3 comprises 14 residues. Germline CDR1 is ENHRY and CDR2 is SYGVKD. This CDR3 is CATLDREEYNEQFF. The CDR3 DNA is TGTGCCACCCTGGACAGGGAGGAGTACAATGAGCAGTTCTTC.

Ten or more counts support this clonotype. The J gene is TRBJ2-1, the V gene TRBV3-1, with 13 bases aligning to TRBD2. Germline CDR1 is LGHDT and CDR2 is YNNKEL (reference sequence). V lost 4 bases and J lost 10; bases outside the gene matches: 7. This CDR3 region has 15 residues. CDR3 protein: CASSPGGTSGNEQFF. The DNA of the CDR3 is TGTGCCAGCAGCCCGGGGGGGACTAGCGGGAACGAGCAGTTCTTC.

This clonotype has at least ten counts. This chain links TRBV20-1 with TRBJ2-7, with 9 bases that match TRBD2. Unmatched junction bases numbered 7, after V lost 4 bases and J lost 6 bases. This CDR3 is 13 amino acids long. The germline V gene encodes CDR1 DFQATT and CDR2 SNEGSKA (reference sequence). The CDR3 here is CSATGGRAPEQYF. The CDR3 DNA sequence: TGCAGTGCTACTGGCGGGAGGGCCCCCGAGCAGTACTTC.

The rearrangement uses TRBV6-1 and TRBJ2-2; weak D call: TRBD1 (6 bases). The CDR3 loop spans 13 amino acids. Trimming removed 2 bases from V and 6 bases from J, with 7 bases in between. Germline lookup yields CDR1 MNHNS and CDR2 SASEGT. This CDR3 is CASSERTAGELFF. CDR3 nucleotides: TGTGCCAGCAGTGAAAGGACAGCCGGGGAGCTGTTTTTT.

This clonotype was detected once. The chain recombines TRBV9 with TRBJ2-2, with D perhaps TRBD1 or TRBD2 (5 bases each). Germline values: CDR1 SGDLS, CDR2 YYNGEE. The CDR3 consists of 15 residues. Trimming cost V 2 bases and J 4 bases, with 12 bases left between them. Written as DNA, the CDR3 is TGTGCCAGCAGCGTTGAGGGGTGGGGCACCGGGGAGCTGTTTTTT. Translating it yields CASSVEGWGTGELFF.

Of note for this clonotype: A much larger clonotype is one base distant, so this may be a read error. CDR3 DNA sequence: TGTGCCAGCGGCAGTAACAGGGGGGACACTGAAGCTTTCTTT. Translating it yields CASGSNRGDTEAFF. V gene TRBV5-5 combines with J gene TRBJ1-1; 8 bases are a match to TRBD1. This CDR3 has 14 residues. Losses at the gene ends were 7 bases for V and 3 bases for J; bases not matched to a gene: 8. CDR1 and CDR2 from the germline V gene are SGHKS and YYEKEE (reference sequence).

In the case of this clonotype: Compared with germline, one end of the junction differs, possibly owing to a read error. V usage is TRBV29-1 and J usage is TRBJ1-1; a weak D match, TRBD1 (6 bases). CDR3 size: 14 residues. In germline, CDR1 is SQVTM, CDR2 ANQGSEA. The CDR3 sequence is CSVFTRARGTEAFF. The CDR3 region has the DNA TGCAGCGTTTTTACAAGGGCAAGGGGGACTGAAGCCTTCTTT. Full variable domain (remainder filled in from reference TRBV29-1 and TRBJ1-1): SAVISQKPSRDICQRGTSLTIQCQVDSQVTMMFWYRQQPGQSLTLIATANQGSEATYESGFVIDKFPISRPNLTFSTLTVSNMSPEDSSIYLCSVFTRARGTEAFFGQGTRLTVV.

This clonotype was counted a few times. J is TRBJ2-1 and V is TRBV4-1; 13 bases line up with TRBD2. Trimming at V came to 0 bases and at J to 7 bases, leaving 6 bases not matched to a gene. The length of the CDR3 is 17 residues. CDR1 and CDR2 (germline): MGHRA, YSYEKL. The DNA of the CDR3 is TGCGCCAGCAGCCAAGATCCTGGACTAGCGGGAGAGAATGAGCAGTTCTTC. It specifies CASSQDPGLAGENEQFF.